This T cell receptor beta chain was obtained from a study of blood T cell repertoires in COVID-19 (dated by TCRdb to 2020 to 2022). Regarding the complete study: Samples from collaborators originated in the United States, Italy and Spain and spanned both the acute and convalescent phases of COVID-19. The repertoires were released in a freely available public database intended as a resource for research on the immune response to SARS-CoV-2. The samples were drawn from two sources: the first 160 participants of the ongoing ImmuneRACE study, and over 950 subjects contributed by 6 global collaborators. Sample metadata almost always included a de-identified subject ID, COVID-19 status, age in years and sex. The material from the prospective study consisted of cDNA or gDNA derived from T cells, B-cell-depleted T cells, or PBMCs. HLA class I and class II types, where available, came from metadata supplied by the sample provider rather than from assay-based typing. Subjects who had been exposed to COVID-19, were actively infected with it, or had recovered from it provided the deeply sampled blood TCRbeta repertoires that made up the dataset. What the study reported, not specific to this receptor: Clinical and demographic metadata were provided uncurated, with the amount varying by source and participant.

TCRbeta CDR3 regions were amplified from genomic DNA by means of the immunoSEQ Assay, a bias-controlled multiplex PCR. For the original study's pipeline: Within the assay, amplification of reference gene primers was used to estimate how many nucleated cells each sample contained. To quantify the absolute abundance of each unique TCRbeta CDR3 rearrangement, sequence reads were collapsed and filtered. For each sample, productive Simpson clonality was calculated by taking the square root of Simpson's diversity index across productive rearrangements. TCRdb re-hosts the immuneACCESS table, in-frame sequences only. Its copies lack some clones; in the studies checked, an unresolved V gene accounts for under half of them, and the cause for the rest is not known. Clonal size and the V and J genes are those of that table, whereas D and trimming came from the DNA. The sample table holds roughly 100,000 clones, of which approximately 90% were seen once. Of the sample, approximately 2% falls within the top ten clones.

As to this clone: Its recognized antigen is unknown. No much larger clone is present one base from it, and per-base qualities are unavailable.

The collaborating institutions used their own protocols to collect whole blood in K2EDTA tubes. For TCRbeta analysis, collaborators shipped samples as frozen whole blood, isolated PBMCs, or DNA extracted from either of those sample types. V drops 7 bases and J drops 4 bases, leaving 10 bases in between. The CDR3, cysteine through phenylalanine, is 11 amino acids long. CDR3 DNA is the only sequence kept; it has 33 bases, read in frame from the first base. In the germline V gene (reference sequence), CDR1 corresponds to DFQATT and CDR2 to SNEGSKA. Material for sequencing was peripheral blood. The clonotype originates from a middle-aged man with active COVID-19. The chain employs TRBV20-1 and TRBJ1-2, with TRBD1 tentatively as D gene (6 bases match). The CDR3 sequence is CSGGQRYGYTF. The nucleotide sequence is given as TGCAGTGGAGGACAGCGCTATGGCTACACCTTC.